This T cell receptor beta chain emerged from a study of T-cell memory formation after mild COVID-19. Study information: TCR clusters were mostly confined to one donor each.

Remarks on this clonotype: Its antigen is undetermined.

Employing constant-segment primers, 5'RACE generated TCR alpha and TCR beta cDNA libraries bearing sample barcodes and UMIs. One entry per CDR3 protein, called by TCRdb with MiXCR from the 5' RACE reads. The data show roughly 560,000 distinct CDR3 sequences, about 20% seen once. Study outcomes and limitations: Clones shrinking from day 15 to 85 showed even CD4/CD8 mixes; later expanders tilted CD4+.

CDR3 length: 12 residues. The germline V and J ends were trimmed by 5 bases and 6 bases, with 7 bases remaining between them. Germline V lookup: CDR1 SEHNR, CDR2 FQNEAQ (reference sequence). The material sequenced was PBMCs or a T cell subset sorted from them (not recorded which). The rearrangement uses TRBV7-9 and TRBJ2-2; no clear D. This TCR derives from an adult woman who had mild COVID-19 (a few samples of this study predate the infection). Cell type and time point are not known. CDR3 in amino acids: CASSHRPGELFF. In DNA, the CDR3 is TGTGCCAGCAGCCATAGACCCGGGGAGCTGTTTTTT.